This TCR beta chain was captured by sequencing in a study of beta chain features in type 1 diabetes. After removal of 3 bases from V and 6 bases from J, the junction contained 5 bases not matched to a gene. The CDR3 covers 14 residues. Germline assignment: CDR1 KGHSH and CDR2 LQKENI. Reverse transcribing all isolated RNA meant expressed TCRB transcripts were sequenced. Libraries were prepared by immunoSEQ multiplex PCR; TCRdb keeps only in-frame clonotypes and omits some of them. This table holds just over 600,000 clones, around 15% found once. The sequence came from a man aged 18 to 30 in good health. The sequencing input was naive CD4+ T cells from blood. The rearrangement joins TRBV18 to TRBJ2-7; 10 bases match TRBD1. CDR3 sequence (DNA): TGTGCCAGCTCACCCTCGGGACAGGGGATCGAGCAGTACTTC. Translation gives CASSPSGQGIEQYF. Full variable domain (remainder filled in from reference TRBV18 and TRBJ2-7): NAGVMQNPRHLVRRRGQEARLRCSPMKGHSHVYWYRQLPEEGLKFMVYLQKENIIDESGMPKERFSAEFPKEGPSILRIQQVVRGDSAAYFCASSPSGQGIEQYFGPGTRLTVT.